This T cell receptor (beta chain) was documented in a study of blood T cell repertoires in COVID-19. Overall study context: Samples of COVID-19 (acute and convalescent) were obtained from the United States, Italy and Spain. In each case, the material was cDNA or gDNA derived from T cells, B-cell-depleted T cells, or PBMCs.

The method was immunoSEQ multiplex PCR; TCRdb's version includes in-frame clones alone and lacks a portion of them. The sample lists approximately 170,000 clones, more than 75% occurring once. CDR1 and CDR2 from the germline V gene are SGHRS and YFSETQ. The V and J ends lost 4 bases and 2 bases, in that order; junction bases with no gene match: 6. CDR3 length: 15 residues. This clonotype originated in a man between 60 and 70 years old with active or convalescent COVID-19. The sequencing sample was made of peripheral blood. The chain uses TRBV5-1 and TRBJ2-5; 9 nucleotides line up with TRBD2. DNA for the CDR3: TGCGCCAGCAGCCCAACCGGACTAGCGCAAGAGACCCAGTACTTC. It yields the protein CASSPTGLAQETQYF.